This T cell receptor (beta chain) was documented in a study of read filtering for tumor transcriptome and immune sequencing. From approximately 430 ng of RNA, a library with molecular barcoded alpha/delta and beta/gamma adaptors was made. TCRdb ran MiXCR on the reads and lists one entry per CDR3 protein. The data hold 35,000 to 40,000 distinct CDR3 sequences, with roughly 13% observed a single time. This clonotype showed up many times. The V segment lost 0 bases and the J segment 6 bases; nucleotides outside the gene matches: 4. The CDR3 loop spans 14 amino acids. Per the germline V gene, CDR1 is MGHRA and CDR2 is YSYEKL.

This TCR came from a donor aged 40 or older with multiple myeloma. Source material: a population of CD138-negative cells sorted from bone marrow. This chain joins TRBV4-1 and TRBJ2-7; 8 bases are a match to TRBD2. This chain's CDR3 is CASSQEGGGPEQYF. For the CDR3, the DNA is TGCGCCAGCAGCCAAGAAGGCGGGGGGCCCGAGCAGTACTTC.